The 26 T cell receptor beta chains below all came from one sample that was sequenced in a study of blood T cells in healthy people across ages (dated by TCRdb to 2015 to 2017). Library preparation was by 5' RACE. The listed sequencing device is Illumina HiSeq 2500. The second PCR ran for about 6 to 11 cycles and used a J-beta primer mix along with a sample-barcoded 5' primer. TCRdb trimmed the raw reads at Q25, called clones with MiXCR and kept productive beta chains. Each entry merges the rows of one CDR3 protein and shows their most common DNA and genes. In all, the sample holds roughly 1.4 million distinct CDR3 sequences, and approximately 59% of those were seen once. The ten most abundant clones make up roughly 6.3% of the sample. Source material: blood. The receptors here all came from a young man in good health.

The genes are TRBV29-1 and TRBJ2-1; a weak D match, TRBD1 (6 bases). The V end lost 6 bases, the J end lost 11 bases, and 23 bases lay between the germline ends. The CDR3 runs 14 residues. Looked up from germline, CDR1 is SQVTM and CDR2 is ANQGSEA. CDR3 nucleotides: TGCAGCGTGCCGAATCCCGGGACACCGTTAAAGCAGTTCTTC. Encoded protein: CSVPNPGTPLKQFF.

This sequence joins TRBV18 and TRBJ2-3, with unresolved D. V lost 2 bases to trimming and J lost 2 bases, with 11 bases between them. Germline V lookup: CDR1 KGHSH, CDR2 LQKENI. This CDR3 is 15 amino acids long. CDR3 sequence reads: CASSPMGGVTDTQYF. The CDR3 DNA reads TGTGCCAGCTCACCAATGGGTGGGGTCACAGATACGCAGTATTTT.

This chain connects TRBV14 to TRBJ2-7; no clear D gene. This CDR3 contains 16 residues. Germline CDR1 and CDR2: SGHDN and FVKESK. V lost 0 bases and J 3 bases, leaving 15 bases between the germline ends. The CDR3 DNA follows: TGTGCCAGCAGCCAAGATCCGTGGTCTTCTAGCTACGAGCAGTACTTC. Amino acids: CASSQDPWSSSYEQYF.

This chain links TRBV7-2 with TRBJ2-4; D unclear. The closer fit of TRBJ2-7 to the DNA end suggests the J call may be wrong. CDR1 is SGHTA, CDR2 FQGNSA, per germline. This CDR3 region has 16 residues. CDR3 in DNA: TGTGCCAGCAGCTTAGTGGGCGCAGTTCCGTCCTACGAGCAGTACTTC. Translated: CASSLVGAVPSYEQYF.

About this clonotype: One junction end disagrees with the germline gene, perhaps due to a read error. The gene calls are TRBV27 and TRBJ2-1; 10 bases are shared with TRBD2. Germline CDR1 and CDR2: MNHEY and SMNVEV (reference sequence). The CDR3 has 15 amino acids. The CDR3 nucleotides read TGTGCCAGCAGTGAAATAGCGGGAGGTACCAATGAGAAGTTCTTC. Translating gives CASSEIAGGTNEKFF.

This chain connects TRBV21-1 to TRBJ2-7; TRBD1 was called by the table and not checked on the DNA. TRBV21-1 is annotated as a pseudogene. The CDR3 totals 12 residues. CDR3 nucleotide sequence: TGTGCCAGCATGAACAGGGGTTACGAGCAGTACTTC. This sequence encodes CASMNRGYEQYF.

The V gene is TRBV2, the J gene TRBJ2-7; D assignment may be TRBD1 or TRBD2 (5 bases each). Germline lookup yields CDR1 SNHLY and CDR2 FYNNEI. CDR3 length: 12 amino acids. The chain's CDR3 is CDSGRTRNEQYF. In DNA form, the CDR3 reads TGTGACTCGGGACGGACCCGTAACGAGCAGTACTTC.

This chain connects TRBV5-6 to TRBJ2-5; D gene unclear. The CDR3 has 14 amino acids. Trimming removed 1 base from V and 1 base from J, with 8 bases in between. Germline V gene data show CDR1 as SGHDT and CDR2 as YYEEEE. CDR3 amino acids: CASSLPVLQETQYF. The CDR3 DNA sequence: TGTGCCAGCAGCTTGCCGGTGCTCCAAGAGACCCAGTACTTC.

J is TRBJ2-1 and V is TRBV24-1; D not certain. The end of the DNA is better explained by TRBJ2-7, so the J call may be wrong. The CDR3 spans 12 residues. CDR1 and CDR2 (germline): KGHDR, SFDVKD. The CDR3 DNA follows: TGTGCCACCAGTGATTTTTTCAATGAGCAGTACTTC. Its protein is CATSDFFNEQYF.

V is TRBV6-5 and J is TRBJ2-5, with D tentatively TRBD2 (6 bases). There are 17 residues in the CDR3. Germline loops: CDR1 MNHEY, CDR2 SVGAGI. Trimming removed 2 bases at V and 5 bases at J, with 21 bases between. The CDR3 DNA reads TGTGCCAGCAGTTACGGGGAGCCGGGGGAGATTAGCGAGACCCAGTACTTC. Translated: CASSYGEPGEISETQYF.

The chain combines TRBV6-6 with TRBJ1-2; tentatively, D is TRBD1 (5 bases). The CDR3 spans 15 residues. Per the germline V gene, CDR1 is MNHNY and CDR2 is SVGAGI (reference sequence). Trimming left V 2 bases short and J 5 bases short, with 15 bases between. Written as DNA, the CDR3 is TGTGCCAGCAGTTACATTGGCAGGGAGAGATATGGCTACACCTTC. Its translation: CASSYIGRERYGYTF.

The rearrangement uses TRBV7-2 and TRBJ2-1; D is possibly TRBD2 (6 bases). CDR3 size: 15 residues. Germline V gene lookup returns CDR1 SGHTA and CDR2 FQGNSA. The V gene lost 4 bases and the J gene lost 1 base, with 11 bases spanning the gap. The CDR3 DNA reads as TGTGCCAGCAGCTCGGCGGCGGGGTCCTACAATGAGCAGTTCTTC. As protein: CASSSAAGSYNEQFF. Filled out from reference TRBV7-2 and TRBJ2-1, the complete variable domain reads GAGVSQSPSNKVTEKGKDVELRCDPISGHTALYWYRQSLGQGLEFLIYFQGNSAPDKSGLPSDRFSAERTGGSVSTLTIQRTQQEDSAVYLCASSSAAGSYNEQFFGPGTRLTVL.

With regard to this clonotype: A much larger clone differs by one base, so this may be a read error. The rearrangement links TRBV5-5 to TRBJ2-1; the D is unclear. V lost 4 bases and J 8 bases, leaving 7 bases between the germline ends. CDR3 size: 11 residues. The germline gives CDR1 SGHKS, CDR2 YYEKEE (reference sequence). The CDR3 is CASSPHHEQFF. DNA for the CDR3: TGTGCCAGCAGCCCACACCATGAGCAGTTCTTC.

J is TRBJ2-7 and V is TRBV6-5, with TRBD1 identical over 7 bases. With 2 bases clipped from V and 2 bases from J, the junction kept 12 bases outside the gene matches. The CDR3 length is 17 residues. Germline loops: CDR1 MNHEY, CDR2 SVGAGI. CDR3 region: CASSYKTGTVIAYEQYF. CDR3 DNA: TGTGCCAGCAGTTACAAGACCGGGACAGTAATAGCCTACGAGCAGTACTTC.

This clonotype was counted a few times. V is TRBV20-1 and J is TRBJ2-7; 12 bases agree with TRBD2. V dropped 1 base and J dropped 0; count of bases not matched to a gene: 4. The CDR3 loop spans 16 amino acids. In germline, CDR1 is DFQATT, CDR2 SNEGSKA (reference sequence). The CDR3 DNA follows: TGCAGTGCTAGAGGACTAGCGGGGGAGGACTCCTACGAGCAGTACTTC. Amino acid sequence: CSARGLAGEDSYEQYF.

The chain carries TRBV27 and TRBJ2-3; no definite D call. The ends were cut back, 6 bases at V and 0 bases at J, with 10 bases in the middle. CDR1 is MNHEY, CDR2 SMNVEV, per germline (reference sequence). This CDR3 is built from 14 residues. The CDR3 is CASRTDASTDTQYF. In DNA, the CDR3 is TGTGCCAGCAGGACCGACGCAAGCACAGATACGCAGTATTTT.

This clonotype has more than one count but fewer than ten. The V call is TRBV28, the J call TRBJ2-7; D is ambiguous. This CDR3 has 13 amino acids. Between the trimmed V and J ends, which lost 2 bases and 2 bases, there was a span of 7 bases. Per the germline V gene, CDR1 is MDHEN and CDR2 is SYDVKM. CDR3 in amino acids: CASSLDNPYEQYF. CDR3 bases: TGTGCCAGCAGTTTAGACAACCCCTACGAGCAGTACTTC. The variable domain in full, with the rest retrieved from reference TRBV28 and TRBJ2-7, is DVKVTQSSRYLVKRTGEKVFLECVQDMDHENMFWYRQDPGLGLRLIYFSYDVKMKEKGDIPEGYSVSREKKERFSLILESASTNQTSMYLCASSLDNPYEQYFGPGTRLTVT.

J is TRBJ2-1 and V is TRBV20-1, with no clear D. V lost 6 bases to trimming and J lost 0 bases, with 12 bases between them. The CDR3 has 14 residues. Germline CDR1 DFQATT, CDR2 SNEGSKA (reference sequence). The CDR3 coding sequence is TGCAGTGCATCTCGACCGAGCTCCTACAATGAGCAGTTCTTC. Translation: CSASRPSSYNEQFF.

The chain couples TRBV20-1 to TRBJ1-2; a weak D match, TRBD1 (6 bases). Per the germline V gene, CDR1 is DFQATT and CDR2 is SNEGSKA (reference sequence). CDR3 length equals 13 residues. V was pared by 3 bases and J by 3 bases, with 11 bases between. CDR3 amino acids: CSARPRTDYGYTF. The CDR3 DNA sequence: TGCAGTGCTAGGCCCAGGACAGACTATGGCTACACCTTC.

The chain links TRBV5-1 to TRBJ2-7; 7 bases align to TRBD1. Germline CDR1 is SGHRS and CDR2 is YFSETQ. V lost 4 bases to trimming and J lost 2 bases; unmatched junction nucleotides: 9. CDR3 length: 15 residues. The CDR3, as DNA: TGCGCCAGCAGCCTGCTAGGGACAGAAGCCTACGAGCAGTACTTC. This sequence encodes CASSLLGTEAYEQYF. The full variable domain, its missing parts supplied by reference TRBV5-1 and TRBJ2-7, is KAGVTQTPRYLIKTRGQQVTLSCSPISGHRSVSWYQQTPGQGLQFLFEYFSETQRNKGNFPGRFSGRQFSNSRSEMNVSTLELGDSALYLCASSLLGTEAYEQYFGPGTRLTVT.

The rearrangement links TRBV7-8 to TRBJ2-3, with TRBD2 matching over 9 bases. The germline V gene encodes CDR1 SGHVS and CDR2 FQNEAQ. The CDR3 sequence is 16 residues long. The V gene end was trimmed by 7 bases and the J gene end by 3 bases; junction bases not matched to a gene: 11. The CDR3 region has the DNA TGTGCCAGCACCAAGTCCGCTAGCGGGATAACAGATACGCAGTATTTT. As protein: CASTKSASGITDTQYF.

This CDR3 reads CASSPEIAGEQYF. In DNA form, the CDR3 reads TGTGCCAGCAGTCCAGAGATAGCGGGGGAGCAGTACTTC. The genes are TRBV12-3 or TRBV12-4 and TRBJ2-7, with 8 bases lining up with TRBD2. The CDR3 is 13 residues long. The V segment lost 5 bases and the J segment 7 bases; nucleotides outside the gene matches: 7.

This sequence joins TRBV11-2 and TRBJ2-7; D ambiguous. Deletions cut 4 bases from V and 9 bases from J, with 13 bases between. This CDR3 region has 12 residues. Germline CDR1 reads SGHAT; CDR2 reads FQNNGV. The CDR3 sequence is CASSSSRGPQYF. In DNA, the CDR3 is TGTGCCAGCAGCTCATCTCGAGGTCCGCAGTACTTC.

This clonotype has more than one count but fewer than ten. The V call is TRBV7-2, the J call TRBJ2-1; weak D call: TRBD1 (6 bases). Germline V gene data show CDR1 as SGHTA and CDR2 as FQGNSA. Trimming took off 5 bases at V and 12 bases at J, with 11 bases between the two ends. The CDR3 covers 11 residues. In DNA form, the CDR3 reads TGTGCCAGCAGCCCACAGGGCAGGCAGTTCTTC. Its translation is CASSPQGRQFF.

This clonotype occurred a few times. The J gene is TRBJ1-2, the V gene TRBV20-1; maybe TRBD1 (5 bases). The CDR3 extends over 15 amino acids. V lost 0 bases and J lost 5, with 16 bases in between. From germline, CDR1 is DFQATT and CDR2 SNEGSKA (reference sequence). The CDR3 sequence is CSARDYQGRIYGYTF. The CDR3 DNA reads TGCAGTGCTAGAGATTACCAGGGAAGGATATATGGCTACACCTTC.

This clonotype has only one observation. The chain is built from TRBV4-2 and TRBJ2-7; D is uncertain. The CDR3 contains 13 residues. Per the germline V gene, CDR1 is LGHNA and CDR2 is YNFKEQ. V shed 3 bases and J shed 2 bases, with 8 bases lying between them. CDR3 amino acids: CASSHDTAYEQYF. The CDR3, as DNA: TGTGCCAGCAGCCACGACACAGCCTACGAGCAGTACTTC.